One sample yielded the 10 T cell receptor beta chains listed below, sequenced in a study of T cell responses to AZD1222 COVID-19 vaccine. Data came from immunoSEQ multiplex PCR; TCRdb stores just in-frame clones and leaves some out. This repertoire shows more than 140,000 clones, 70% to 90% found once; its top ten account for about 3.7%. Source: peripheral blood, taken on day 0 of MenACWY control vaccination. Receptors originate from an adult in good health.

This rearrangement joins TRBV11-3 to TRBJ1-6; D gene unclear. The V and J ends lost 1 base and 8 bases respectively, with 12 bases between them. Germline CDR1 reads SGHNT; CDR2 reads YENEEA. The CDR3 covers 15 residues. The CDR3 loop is CASSLAGVKDSPLHF. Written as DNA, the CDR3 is TGTGCCAGCAGCTTAGCGGGAGTGAAGGATTCACCCCTCCACTTT.

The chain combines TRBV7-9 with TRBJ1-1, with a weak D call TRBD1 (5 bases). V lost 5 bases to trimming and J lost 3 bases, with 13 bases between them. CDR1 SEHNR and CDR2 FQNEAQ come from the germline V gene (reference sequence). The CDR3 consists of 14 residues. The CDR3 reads CASSRREGYTEAFF. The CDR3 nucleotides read TGTGCCAGCAGCCGACGCGAGGGGTACACTGAAGCTTTCTTT.

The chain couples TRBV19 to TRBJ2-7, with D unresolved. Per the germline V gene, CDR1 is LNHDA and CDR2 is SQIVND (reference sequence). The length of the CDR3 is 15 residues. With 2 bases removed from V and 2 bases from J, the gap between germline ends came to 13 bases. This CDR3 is CASSISPGSPYEQYF. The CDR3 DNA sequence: TGTGCCAGTAGTATATCCCCGGGCAGCCCCTACGAGCAGTACTTC.

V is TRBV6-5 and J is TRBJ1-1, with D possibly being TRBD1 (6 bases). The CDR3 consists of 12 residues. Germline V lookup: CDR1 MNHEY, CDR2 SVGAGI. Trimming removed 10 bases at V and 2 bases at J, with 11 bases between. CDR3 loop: CAISGTNTEAFF. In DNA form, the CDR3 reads TGTGCCATTTCCGGGACAAACACTGAAGCTTTCTTT.

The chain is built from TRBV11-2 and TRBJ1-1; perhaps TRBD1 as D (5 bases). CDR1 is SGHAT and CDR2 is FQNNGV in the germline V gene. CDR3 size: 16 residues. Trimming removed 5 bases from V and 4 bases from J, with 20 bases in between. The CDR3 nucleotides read TGTGCCAGCAGCCCACGGACCTCAGGGTGGGGCACTGAAGCTTTCTTT. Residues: CASSPRTSGWGTEAFF.

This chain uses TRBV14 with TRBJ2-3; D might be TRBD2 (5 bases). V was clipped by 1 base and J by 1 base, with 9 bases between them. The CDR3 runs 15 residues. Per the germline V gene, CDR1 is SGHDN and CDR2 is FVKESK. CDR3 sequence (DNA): TGTGCCAGCAGCCAAGGGACTTCACGCACAGATACGCAGTATTTT. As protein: CASSQGTSRTDTQYF.

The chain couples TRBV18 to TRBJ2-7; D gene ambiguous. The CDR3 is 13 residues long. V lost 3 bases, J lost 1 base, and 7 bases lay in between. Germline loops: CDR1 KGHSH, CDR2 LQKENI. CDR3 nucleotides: TGTGCCAGCTCACCCCAGACGTCCTACGAGCAGTACTTC. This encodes CASSPQTSYEQYF.

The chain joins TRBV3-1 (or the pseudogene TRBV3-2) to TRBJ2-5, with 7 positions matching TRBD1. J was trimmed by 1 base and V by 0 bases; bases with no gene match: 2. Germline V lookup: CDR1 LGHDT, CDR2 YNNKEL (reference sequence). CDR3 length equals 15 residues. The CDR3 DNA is TGTGCCAGCAGCCAAGATCACAGGGGCCAAGAGACCCAGTACTTC. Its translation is CASSQDHRGQETQYF.

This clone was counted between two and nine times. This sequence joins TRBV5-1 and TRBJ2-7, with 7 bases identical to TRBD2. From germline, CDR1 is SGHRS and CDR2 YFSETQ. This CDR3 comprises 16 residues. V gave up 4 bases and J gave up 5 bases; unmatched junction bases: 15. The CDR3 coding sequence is TGCGCCAGCAGCGTCGGGCTCCGGGACTATGGGCACGAGCAGTACTTC. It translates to CASSVGLRDYGHEQYF.

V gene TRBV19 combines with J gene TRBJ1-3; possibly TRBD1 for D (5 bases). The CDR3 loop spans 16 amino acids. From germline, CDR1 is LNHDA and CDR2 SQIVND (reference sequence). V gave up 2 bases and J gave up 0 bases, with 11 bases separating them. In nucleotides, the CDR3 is TGTGCCAGTAGTATACCCAGGGCTTACTCTGGAAACACCATATATTTT. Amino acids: CASSIPRAYSGNTIYF.